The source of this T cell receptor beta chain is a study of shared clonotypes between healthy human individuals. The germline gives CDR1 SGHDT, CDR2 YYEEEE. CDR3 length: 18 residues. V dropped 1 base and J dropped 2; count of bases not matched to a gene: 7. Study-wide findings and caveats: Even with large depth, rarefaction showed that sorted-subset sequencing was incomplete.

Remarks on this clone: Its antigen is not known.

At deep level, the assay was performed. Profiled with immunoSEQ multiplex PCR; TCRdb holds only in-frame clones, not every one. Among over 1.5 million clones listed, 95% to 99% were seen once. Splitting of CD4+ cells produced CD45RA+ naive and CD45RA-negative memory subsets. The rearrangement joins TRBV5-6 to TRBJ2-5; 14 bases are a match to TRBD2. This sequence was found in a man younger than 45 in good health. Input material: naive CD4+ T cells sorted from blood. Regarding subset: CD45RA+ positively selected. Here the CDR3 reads CASSLTTSGRARQETQYF. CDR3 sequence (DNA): TGTGCCAGCAGCTTGACGACTAGCGGGAGGGCAAGGCAAGAGACCCAGTACTTC. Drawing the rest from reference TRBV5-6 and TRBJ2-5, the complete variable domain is DAGVTQSPTHLIKTRGQQVTLRCSPKSGHDTVSWYQQALGQGPQFIFQYYEEEERQRGNFPDRFSGHQFPNYSSELNVNALLLGDSALYLCASSLTTSGRARQETQYFGPGTRLLVL.